This paragraph covers one TCR beta chain sequence. Sequenced by immunoSEQ multiplex PCR; TCRdb stores in-frame clones only, minus some. Here the sample spans around 100,000 clones, around 94% being singletons. This specimen comes from a study of blood T cell repertoires in COVID-19. The germline gives CDR1 MGHRA, CDR2 YSYEKL. The CDR3 extends over 14 amino acids. V was pared by 0 bases and J by 2 bases, with 8 bases between. The sample was peripheral blood. This receptor was identified in a man aged 45-65 years with active COVID-19. The genes are TRBV4-1 and TRBJ2-7; D perhaps matches TRBD1 (6 bases). CDR3 bases: TGCGCCAGCAGCCAAGATAGGGACACCTACGAGCAGTACTTC. It encodes CASSQDRDTYEQYF.